The T cell receptor (beta chain) under discussion was sequenced for a study of blood T cell repertoires in COVID-19. Study-level information: Both acute and convalescent COVID-19 samples were obtained from the United States, Italy and Spain. In each case, the material was cDNA or gDNA derived from T cells, B-cell-depleted T cells, or PBMCs.

Germline V lookup: CDR1 KGHSH, CDR2 LQKENI. The CDR3 length is 15 residues. Trimming cost V 4 bases and J 8 bases; bases outside gene matches: 4. Study processing details: The assay estimated nucleated cells by amplifying reference gene primers. Assay used: immunoSEQ multiplex PCR; TCRdb lists only in-frame clones, some missing. That table is the source of V, J and clone size, and D and trimming were worked out from the DNA. The sample holds approximately 120,000 clones, around 82% seen once. The sequence derives from a woman aged 45-60 years with acute or convalescent COVID-19. The chain carries TRBV18 and TRBJ2-1; 14 positions match TRBD2. The sequenced sample consisted of peripheral blood. The chain's CDR3 is CASSQTSGGADEQFF. The CDR3 DNA reads TGTGCCAGCTCACAGACTAGCGGGGGGGCGGATGAGCAGTTCTTC.